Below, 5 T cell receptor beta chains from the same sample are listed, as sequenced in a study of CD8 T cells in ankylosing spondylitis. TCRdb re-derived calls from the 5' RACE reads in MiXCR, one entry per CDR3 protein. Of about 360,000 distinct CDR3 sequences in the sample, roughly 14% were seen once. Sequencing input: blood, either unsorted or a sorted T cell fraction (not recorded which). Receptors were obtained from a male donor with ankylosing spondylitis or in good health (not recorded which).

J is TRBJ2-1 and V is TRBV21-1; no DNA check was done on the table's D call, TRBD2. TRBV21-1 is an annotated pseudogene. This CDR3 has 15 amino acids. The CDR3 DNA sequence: TGTGCCAGCACCCCCAAGCGGCTAGCGCAAAATGAGCAGTTCTTC. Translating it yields CASTPKRLAQNEQFF.

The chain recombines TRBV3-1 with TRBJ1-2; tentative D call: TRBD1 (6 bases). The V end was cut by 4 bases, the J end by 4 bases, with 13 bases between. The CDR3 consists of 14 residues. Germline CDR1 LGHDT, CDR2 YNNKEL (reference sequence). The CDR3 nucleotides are TGTGCCAGCAGCCCCGGGACAAATTCCTATGGCTACACCTTC. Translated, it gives CASSPGTNSYGYTF. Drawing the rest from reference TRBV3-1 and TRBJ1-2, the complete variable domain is DTAVSQTPKYLVTQMGNDKSIKCEQNLGHDTMYWYKQDSKKFLKIMFSYNNKELIINETVPNRFSPKSPDKAHLNLHINSLELGDSAVYFCASSPGTNSYGYTFGSGTRLTVV.

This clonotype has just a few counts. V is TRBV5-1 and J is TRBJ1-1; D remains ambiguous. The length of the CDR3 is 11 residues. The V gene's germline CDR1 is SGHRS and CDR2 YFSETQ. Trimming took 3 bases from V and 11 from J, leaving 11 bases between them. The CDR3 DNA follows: TGCGCCAGCAGCTCTCAAACAGAGGCTTTCTTT. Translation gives CASSSQTEAFF.

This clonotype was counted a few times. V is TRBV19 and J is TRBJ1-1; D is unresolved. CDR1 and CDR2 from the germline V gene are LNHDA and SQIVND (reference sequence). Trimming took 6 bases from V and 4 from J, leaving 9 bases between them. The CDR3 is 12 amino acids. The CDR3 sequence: CASSGVVTEAFF. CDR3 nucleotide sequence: TGTGCCAGTAGCGGGGTTGTCACTGAAGCTTTCTTT.

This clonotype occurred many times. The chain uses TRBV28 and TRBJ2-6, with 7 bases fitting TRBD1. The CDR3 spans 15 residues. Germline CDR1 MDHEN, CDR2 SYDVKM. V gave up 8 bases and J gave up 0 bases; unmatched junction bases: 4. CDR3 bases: TGTGCCAGCTCCCGACAGGGCTCTGGGGCCAACGTCCTGACTTTC. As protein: CASSRQGSGANVLTF.